The sequence of this T cell receptor beta chain was determined in a study of naive and memory T cell subsets (dated by TCRdb to about 2017). Regarding the complete study: The figure summarizing these samples reported 10 or so blood donors, 7 tuberculin skin test biopsies and 3 saline control biopsies. PCR2 was typically run as a SYBR Green qPCR and stopped at a set threshold, although low-input samples could use end-point PCR of around 6 cycles instead. Overall study results and their limits: The RNA-based method was acknowledged as potentially sensitive to TCR transcript changes with T cell activation and differentiation.

The method behind the library was 5' RACE. Four rounds of PCR, run with the SP2 primer together with nested alpha and beta constant region primers, were used to amplify the ligated cDNA. For the blood and skin samples, reverse transcription of TCR RNA was done with SuperScript IV along with alpha and beta constant region primers. T4 RNA ligase 1 was used to ligate an oligonucleotide containing the Illumina SP2 primer and a UMI to the 3' end of the cDNA. The 12-nucleotide UMI was composed of two random hexamers separated by an eight-base spacer, which was included to prevent hairpin formation. From the second PCR onward, the TCR alpha and beta chain libraries were handled separately, and dual indexing was used for multiplexing. After pooling, the indexed libraries were analyzed by capillary electrophoresis and sequenced on either an Illumina MiSeq or NextSeq. PhiX DNA at roughly 4.5-7.5% was added to the libraries to raise base diversity and improve cluster recognition. On the study's bioinformatics: Demultiplexor pulled UMIs out of read 2, joined the UMIs with the TCR sequence from read 1, and separated reads according to sample indices. V and J genes and V-J junctions were identified by Decombinator, and each TCR was assigned a five-part identifier that included V and J deletions. Collapsinator used UMIs to correct sequencing errors and PCR amplification heterogeneity, producing a UMI-based abundance for each TCR. Identifiers were converted to nucleotide sequence by CDR3Translator and translated to amino acids, and CDR3 regions were extracted on the basis of terminal motifs. Error-corrected alpha and beta TCR counts from blood and skin were compared after normalization to input RNA amount. TCRdb took the public reads, trimmed them with fastp at Q25, ran MiXCR for clone calling and kept in-frame beta chains. Here each entry gathers all rows of one CDR3 protein and keeps the most common genes and DNA. It is TCRdb's table, rather than the study itself, that gives the V and J calls and clone size. This sample lists 30,000 or so distinct CDR3 sequences; over 15% were detected once. Approximately 2.5% of the sample belongs to the ten largest clones.

This clonotype has ten or more counts. Its antigen specificity is not known. No much larger clone exists at a distance of one base, and base qualities are not known. Using 3' ligation of a UMI-containing oligonucleotide to TCR cDNA, the study laid out a robust and sensitive protocol to amplify, sequence and analyze TCRs. For whole blood analysis, more than 2 ml of peripheral blood was collected from healthy adult volunteers into Tempus tubes, and RNA was extracted following the manufacturer's instructions. Before reverse transcription, total RNA that had not been cell sorted was treated with RQ1 DNase, with a target input of about 1 to 1,100 ng. To check how robust the pipeline was in samples where T cells make up a minority population, libraries were built from skin biopsies and whole blood. The TCR originated in a female donor in good health.

The CDR3 here reads CASSIGTANSPLHF. The nucleotides read TGTGCCAGCAGCATAGGGACGGCTAATTCACCCCTCCACTTT. The V and J genes are TRBV7-3 and TRBJ1-6, with a weak D call of TRBD1 (5 bases match). CDR1 is given as SGHTA and CDR2 as FQGTGA, both from the germline V gene. Taken from cysteine to phenylalanine, the CDR3 has 14 residues. Only the CDR3 part of the read is kept: 42 bases, read in frame from the first base. Trimming at the junction amounts to 5 bases on V and 6 bases on J, and the germline ends lie 11 bases apart.